This is a list of T cell receptor beta chains from one sample in a study of blood T cell repertoires in COVID-19. Clones were read by immunoSEQ multiplex PCR, and TCRdb kept only the in-frame ones, dropping some. The sample holds about 290,000 clones, around 81% seen once. Sequences were obtained from peripheral blood. These receptors were obtained from a woman aged 50 to 60 with active or convalescent COVID-19. Both conserved end residues are part of each CDR3. A D gene is named only where the DNA matches it firmly. The size entry is marked missing in some rows and otherwise reads once, few, many or a size class.

j_call,cdr3_length,d_call,v_call,clone_size,cdr3_nt,cdr3_aa
TRBJ2-1,16,TRBD2,TRBV3-1/TRBV3-2,.,TGTGCCAGCAGCCAACGACTAGCGGAAATCTACAATGAGCAGTTCTTC,CASSQRLAEIYNEQFF
TRBJ1-1,13,.,TRBV12-3/TRBV12-4,.,TGTGCCAGCAGTTCCCTGACAGTCCCTGAAGCTTTCTTT,CASSSLTVPEAFF
TRBJ2-3,16,TRBD2,TRBV5-1,.,TGCGCCAGCAGCCCTAGGACTAGCGGGAGTCCAGATACGCAGTATTTT,CASSPRTSGSPDTQYF
TRBJ2-7,15,TRBD1,TRBV6-5,.,TGTGCCAGCAGTTCCTCCGGGACAGGGCAACGCGAGCAGTACTTC,CASSSSGTGQREQYF
TRBJ1-2,15,.,TRBV21-1,.,TGTGCCAGCAGCAAAGGTCCGGGAACGCCTTATGGCTACACCTTC,CASSKGPGTPYGYTF
TRBJ2-5,16,TRBD2,TRBV27,once,TGTGCCAGCAGTTCGTCCGGGACTAGCGGGAGGGGGACCCAGTACTTC,CASSSSGTSGRGTQYF
TRBJ1-5,14,.,TRBV18,few,TGTGCCAGCTCACCACAGGGGCGCGATCAGCCCCAGCATTTT,CASSPQGRDQPQHF
TRBJ1-1,16,TRBD1,TRBV27,few,TGTGCCAGCAGTTATAGCCCGGGACAGGGGAACACTGAAGCTTTCTTT,CASSYSPGQGNTEAFF
TRBJ2-1,19,.,TRBV3-1/TRBV3-2,.,TGTGCCAGCAGCCAAGATGGGGGATGGGCAGGGGTGTCCTACAATGAGCAGTTCTTC,CASSQDGGWAGVSYNEQFF
TRBJ1-2,13,TRBD1,TRBV5-4,.,TGTGCCAGCAGCTTACAGGGGGCCTATGGCTACACCTTC,CASSLQGAYGYTF
TRBJ1-1,15,TRBD1,TRBV28,.,TGTGCCAGCAGTTTCGGACAGGGGTCGAACACTGAAGCTTTCTTT,CASSFGQGSNTEAFF
TRBJ2-5,12,.,TRBV14,.,TGTGCCAGCAGCCAACAGTGGGAGACCCAGTACTTC,CASSQQWETQYF
TRBJ2-2,15,TRBD1,TRBV7-3,.,TGTGCCAGCAGCACCCCGACAGGGGGCACCGGGGAGCTGTTTTTT,CASSTPTGGTGELFF
TRBJ2-5,15,.,TRBV5-1,once,TGCGCCAGCAACCCAGACAGGCCTAGAGGGGAGACCCAGTACTTC,CASNPDRPRGETQYF
TRBJ1-2,18,.,TRBV14,.,TGTGCCAGCAGCCAAAATTTAAACAGACCGGGGGGTAACTATGGCTACACCTTC,CASSQNLNRPGGNYGYTF
TRBJ2-1,15,.,TRBV9,.,TGTGCCAGCAGCGTAGGGACTCCCAATTACAATGAGCAGTTCTTC,CASSVGTPNYNEQFF
TRBJ2-7,16,TRBD2,TRBV3-1/TRBV3-2,.,TGTGCCAGCAGCCAAGGACGCGGGAGGTTAGTCTACGAGCAGTACTTC,CASSQGRGRLVYEQYF
TRBJ2-7,12,.,TRBV27,.,TGTGCCAGCAGGGCCGGGGGCTACGAGCAGTACTTC,CASRAGGYEQYF
TRBJ2-2,16,.,TRBV10-3,.,TGTGCCATCAGCCAGGGTAGCACAGGGAACACCGGGGAGCTGTTTTTT,CAISQGSTGNTGELFF
TRBJ1-1,13,.,TRBV19,.,TGTGCCAGTAGAAACCCCGGGAGGACTGAAGCTTTCTTT,CASRNPGRTEAFF
TRBJ1-1,12,.,TRBV5-1,.,TGCGCCAGCAGGACAATGAACACTGAAGCTTTCTTT,CASRTMNTEAFF
TRBJ2-1,17,TRBD2,TRBV3-1/TRBV3-2,few,TGTGCCAGCAGCCTATTCCGATCTAGCGGGAGATGGAATGAGCAGTTCTTC,CASSLFRSSGRWNEQFF
TRBJ1-4,13,.,TRBV5-1,.,TGCGCCAGCAGCTTCCGGCCGGGAGAAAAACTGTTTTTT,CASSFRPGEKLFF
TRBJ1-4,14,.,TRBV5-4,.,TGTGCCAGCGCCCCAGGGACTCTGAATGAAAAACTGTTTTTT,CASAPGTLNEKLFF
TRBJ2-2,16,.,TRBV21-1,.,TGTGCCAGCAGCAAGGCGGTCGGGAGTGTCGCCGGGGAGCTGTTTTTT,CASSKAVGSVAGELFF
TRBJ2-3,17,TRBD2,TRBV11-2,few,TGTGCCAGCAGTTTCACTAGCGGGAGGACACTCGCAGATACGCAGTATTTT,CASSFTSGRTLADTQYF
TRBJ2-5,18,TRBD2,TRBV7-2,.,TGTGCCAGCAGCTTAGCGCTCAATATAGCGGGAGCCCAAGAGACCCAGTACTTC,CASSLALNIAGAQETQYF
TRBJ2-7,13,.,TRBV11-2,once,TGTGCCAGCAGCGACCTCCGGGGCTACGAGCAGTACTTC,CASSDLRGYEQYF
TRBJ2-7,15,TRBD2,TRBV2,.,TGTGCCAGCAGGTTCACCGGGACTAGCCCCTACGAGCAGTACTTC,CASRFTGTSPYEQYF
TRBJ1-2,15,TRBD1,TRBV28,.,TGTGCCAGCAGTCCAGGGACAGATAGTAGCTATGGCTACACCTTC,CASSPGTDSSYGYTF
TRBJ2-7,14,TRBD2,TRBV20-1,once,TGCAGTGCTAGTTTACTAGCGCGTACCTACGAGCAGTACTTC,CSASLLARTYEQYF
TRBJ2-3,15,.,TRBV5-1,.,TGCGCCAGCAGCTTGACAGGGCCCGGCACAGATACGCAGTATTTT,CASSLTGPGTDTQYF
TRBJ1-1,13,.,TRBV2,.,TGTGCCAGCACCGGGCCCGCGGGCACTGAAGCTTTCTTT,CASTGPAGTEAFF
TRBJ2-5,15,TRBD1,TRBV19,.,TGTGCCAGTAGTATGGGGCAGGGGGTTGGGGAGACCCAGTACTTC,CASSMGQGVGETQYF
TRBJ2-2,12,.,TRBV18,few,TGTGCCAGCTCGCGAGACACCGGGGAGCTGTTTTTT,CASSRDTGELFF
TRBJ1-6,14,TRBD1,TRBV6-4,.,TGTGCCAGCAGTTCCGGGACAGAAAATTCACCCCTCCACTTT,CASSSGTENSPLHF
TRBJ2-5,15,.,TRBV5-6,.,TGTGCCAGCAGCTTGGTTAGCGCCTACCAAGAGACCCAGTACTTC,CASSLVSAYQETQYF
TRBJ2-3,13,.,TRBV7-3,.,TGTGCCAGCAGCTTTCAGGGAACGGATACGCAGTATTTT,CASSFQGTDTQYF
TRBJ1-3,15,TRBD1,TRBV5-1,few,TGCGCCAGCAGCAGCGGACAGGGCTCTGGAAACACCATATATTTT,CASSSGQGSGNTIYF
TRBJ2-1,16,.,TRBV29-1,few,TGCAGCGTTGAAGGCACTGAGGGTAGGCCCTACAATGAGCAGTTCTTC,CSVEGTEGRPYNEQFF
TRBJ1-4,15,.,TRBV14,.,TGTGCCAGCAGCCAAGACGGTGCACAGAATGAAAAACTGTTTTTT,CASSQDGAQNEKLFF
TRBJ2-1,17,TRBD1,TRBV10-3,once,TGTGCCATCAGCTCCGTAGGAAAGAGGGGGCGCTACAATGAGCAGTTCTTC,CAISSVGKRGRYNEQFF
TRBJ2-1,14,.,TRBV10-3,.,TGTGCCATCAGTGAGTCATTGCAGTACAATGAGCAGTTCTTC,CAISESLQYNEQFF
TRBJ2-7,14,TRBD1,TRBV19,.,TGTGCCAGTAACCCGGGACAGGGCCCCTACGAGCAGTACTTC,CASNPGQGPYEQYF
TRBJ2-1,14,.,TRBV5-1,once,TGCGCCAGCAGCTTCCGTCCGTCCTACAATGAGCAGTTCTTC,CASSFRPSYNEQFF
TRBJ2-7,17,TRBD2,TRBV5-1,.,TGCGCCAGCAGCTTGGCCAGCGGGAGGGCCTTTATCTACGAGCAGTACTTC,CASSLASGRAFIYEQYF
TRBJ1-5,15,TRBD1,TRBV7-6,.,TGTGCCAGCAGCTCCAACAGGGGGCTGGGTCAGCCCCAGCATTTT,CASSSNRGLGQPQHF
TRBJ2-7,13,.,TRBV19,.,TGTGCCAGTAGTATAGGACCCCAGGGAGAGCAGTACTTC,CASSIGPQGEQYF